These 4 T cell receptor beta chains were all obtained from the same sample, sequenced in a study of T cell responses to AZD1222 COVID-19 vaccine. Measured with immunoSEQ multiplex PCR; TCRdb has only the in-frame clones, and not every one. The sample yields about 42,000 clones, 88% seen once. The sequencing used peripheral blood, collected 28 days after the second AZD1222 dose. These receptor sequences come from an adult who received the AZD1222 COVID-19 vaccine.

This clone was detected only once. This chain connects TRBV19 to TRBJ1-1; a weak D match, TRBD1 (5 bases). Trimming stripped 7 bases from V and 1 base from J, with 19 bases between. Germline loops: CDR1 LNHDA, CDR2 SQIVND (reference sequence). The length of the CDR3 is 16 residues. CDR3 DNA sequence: TGTGCCAGTACCAATCACCCCGGCAGGGAGAACACTGAAGCTTTCTTT. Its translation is CASTNHPGRENTEAFF.

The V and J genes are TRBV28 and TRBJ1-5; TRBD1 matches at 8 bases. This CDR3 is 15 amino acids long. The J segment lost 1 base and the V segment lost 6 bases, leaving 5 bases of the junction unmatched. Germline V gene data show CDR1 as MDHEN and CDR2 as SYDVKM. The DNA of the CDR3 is TGTGCCAGCAGCCGACAGGGGCTCAGCAATCAGCCCCAGCATTTT. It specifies CASSRQGLSNQPQHF.

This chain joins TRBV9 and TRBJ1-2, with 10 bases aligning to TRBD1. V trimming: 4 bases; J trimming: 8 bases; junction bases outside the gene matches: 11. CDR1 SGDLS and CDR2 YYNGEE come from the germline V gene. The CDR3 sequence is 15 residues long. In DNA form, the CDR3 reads TGTGCCAGCAGCCCCCTGGGACAGGGGATGAAGGGCTACACCTTC. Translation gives CASSPLGQGMKGYTF.

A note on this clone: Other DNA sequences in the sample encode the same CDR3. CDR3: CASSVGTGANTEAFF. The CDR3, as DNA: TGTGCCAGCAGCGTAGGGACAGGGGCTAACACTGAAGCTTTCTTT. This rearrangement joins TRBV9 to TRBJ1-1; 9 nucleotides align to TRBD1. From germline, CDR1 is SGDLS and CDR2 YYNGEE. Trimming at V came to 0 bases and at J to 2 bases, leaving 2 bases not matched to a gene. There are 15 residues in the CDR3.